This T cell receptor beta chain emerged from a study of CD8 T cells in ankylosing spondylitis. One entry per CDR3 protein results from TCRdb running MiXCR on the 5' RACE reads. The sample holds under 200,000 distinct CDR3 sequences, 9.5% to 10% seen once. V trimming: 1 base; J trimming: 3 bases; junction bases outside the gene matches: 5. From germline, CDR1 is LGHNA and CDR2 YSLEER. CDR3 length: 15 amino acids. The sequence was collected from a female donor with ankylosing spondylitis or in good health (not recorded which). The source material was blood, either unsorted or a sorted T cell fraction (not recorded which). This rearrangement joins TRBV4-3 to TRBJ2-5, with TRBD1 matching 7 bases. The CDR3 loop is CASSQGTGWEETQYF. The CDR3 DNA sequence: TGCGCCAGCAGCCAAGGGACAGGTTGGGAAGAGACCCAGTACTTC.